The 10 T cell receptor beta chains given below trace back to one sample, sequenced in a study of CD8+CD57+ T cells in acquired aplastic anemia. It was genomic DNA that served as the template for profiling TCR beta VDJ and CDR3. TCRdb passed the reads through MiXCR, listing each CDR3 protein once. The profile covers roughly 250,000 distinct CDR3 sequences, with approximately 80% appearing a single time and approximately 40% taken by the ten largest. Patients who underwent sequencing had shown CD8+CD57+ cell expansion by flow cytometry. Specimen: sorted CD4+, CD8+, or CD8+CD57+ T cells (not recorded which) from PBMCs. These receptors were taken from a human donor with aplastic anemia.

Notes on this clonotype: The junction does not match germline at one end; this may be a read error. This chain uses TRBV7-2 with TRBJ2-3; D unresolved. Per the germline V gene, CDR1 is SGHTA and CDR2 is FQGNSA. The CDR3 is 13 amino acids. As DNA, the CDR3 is TGTGCCAGCAGGGACGGGTCCACAGCTGAAGCGTTTTTT. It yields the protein CASRDGSTAEAFF.

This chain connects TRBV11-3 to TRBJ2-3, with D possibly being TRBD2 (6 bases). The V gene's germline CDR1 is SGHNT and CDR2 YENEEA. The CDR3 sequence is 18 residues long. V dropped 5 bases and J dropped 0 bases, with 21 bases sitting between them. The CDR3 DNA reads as TGTGCCAGCAGCCTCCACTTAGGAGGGGTGAACAGCACAGATACGCAGTATTTT. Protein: CASSLHLGGVNSTDTQYF.

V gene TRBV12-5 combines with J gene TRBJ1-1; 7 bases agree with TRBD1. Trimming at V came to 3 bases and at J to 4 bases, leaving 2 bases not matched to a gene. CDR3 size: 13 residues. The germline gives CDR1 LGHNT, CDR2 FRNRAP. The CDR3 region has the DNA TGTGCTAGTGGTTTACCAGGGGGCACTGAAGCTTTCTTT. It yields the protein CASGLPGGTEAFF.

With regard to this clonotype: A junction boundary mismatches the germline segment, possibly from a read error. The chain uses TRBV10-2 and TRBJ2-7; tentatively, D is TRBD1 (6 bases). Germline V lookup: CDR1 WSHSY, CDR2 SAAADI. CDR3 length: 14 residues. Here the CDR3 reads CASSYVQGNSAQDF. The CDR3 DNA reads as TGTGCCAGCAGTTACGTGCAGGGGAACTCCGCCCAAGACTTC.

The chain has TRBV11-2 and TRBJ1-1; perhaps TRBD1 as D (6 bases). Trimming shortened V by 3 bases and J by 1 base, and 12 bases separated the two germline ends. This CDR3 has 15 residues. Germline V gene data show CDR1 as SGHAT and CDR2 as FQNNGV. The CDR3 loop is CASSFLQQGNTEAFF. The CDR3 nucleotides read TGTGCCAGCAGCTTCCTTCAACAGGGGAACACTGAAGCTTTCTTT.

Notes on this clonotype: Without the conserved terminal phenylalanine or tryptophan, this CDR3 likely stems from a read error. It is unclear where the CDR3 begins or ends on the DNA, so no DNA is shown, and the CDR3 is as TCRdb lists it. This CDR3 is CASSDGGTHETVV. V usage is TRBV9 and J usage is TRBJ2-1; TRBD1 is taken as the D call from the table, unchecked against the DNA. The germline gives CDR1 SGDLS, CDR2 YYNGEE. The CDR3 contains 13 residues when both ends are counted.

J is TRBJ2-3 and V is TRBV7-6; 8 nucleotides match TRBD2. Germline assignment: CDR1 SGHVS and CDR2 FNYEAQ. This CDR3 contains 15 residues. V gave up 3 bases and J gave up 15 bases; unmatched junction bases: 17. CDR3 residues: CASSLDASGSSTDYF. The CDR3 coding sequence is TGTGCCAGCAGCTTGGACGCGAGCGGGAGCAGCACAGATTATTTT.

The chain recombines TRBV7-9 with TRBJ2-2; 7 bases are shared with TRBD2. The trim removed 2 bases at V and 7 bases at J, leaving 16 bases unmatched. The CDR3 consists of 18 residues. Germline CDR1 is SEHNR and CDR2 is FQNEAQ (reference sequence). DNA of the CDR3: TGTGCCAGCAGCTTACTAATTAGCGGCGGGAGCTTTGACGGGGAGCTGTTTTTT. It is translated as CASSLLISGGSFDGELFF.

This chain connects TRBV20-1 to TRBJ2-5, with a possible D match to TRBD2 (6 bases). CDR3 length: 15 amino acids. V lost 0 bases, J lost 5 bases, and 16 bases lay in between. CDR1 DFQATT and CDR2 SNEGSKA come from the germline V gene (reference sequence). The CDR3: CSARDQEGSVETQYF. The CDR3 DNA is TGCAGTGCTAGAGATCAGGAGGGATCCGTTGAGACCCAGTACTTC.

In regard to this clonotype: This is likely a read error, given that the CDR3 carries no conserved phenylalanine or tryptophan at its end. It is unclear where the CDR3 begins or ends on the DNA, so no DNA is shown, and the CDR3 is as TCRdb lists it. This CDR3 reads CASSSNGSNQQLHV. The rearrangement links TRBV2 to TRBJ1-5. CDR1 is SNHLY, CDR2 FYNNEI, per germline. The CDR3 extends over 14 residues, inclusive of both ends.